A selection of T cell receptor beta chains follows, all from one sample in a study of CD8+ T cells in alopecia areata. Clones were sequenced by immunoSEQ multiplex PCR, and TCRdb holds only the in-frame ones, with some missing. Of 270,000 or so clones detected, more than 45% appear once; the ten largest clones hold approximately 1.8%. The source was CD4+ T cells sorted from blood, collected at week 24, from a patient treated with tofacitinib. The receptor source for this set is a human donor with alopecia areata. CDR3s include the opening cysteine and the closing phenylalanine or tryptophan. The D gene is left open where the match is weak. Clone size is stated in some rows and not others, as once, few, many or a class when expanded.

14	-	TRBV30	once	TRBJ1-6	CAWEARKYNSPLHF	TGTGCCTGGGAAGCTAGGAAATATAATTCACCCCTCCACTTT
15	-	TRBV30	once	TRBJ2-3	CAWSVVANPTDTQYF	TGTGCCTGGAGTGTTGTAGCGAACCCCACAGATACGCAGTATTTT
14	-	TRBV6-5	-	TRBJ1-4	CASSYTQGGEKLFF	TGTGCCAGCAGTTACACGCAGGGTGGGGAAAAACTGTTTTTT
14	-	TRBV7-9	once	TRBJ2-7	CASSLAKGGYEQYF	TGTGCCAGCAGCTTAGCGAAAGGGGGCTACGAGCAGTACTTC
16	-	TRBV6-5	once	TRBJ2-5	CASSYSSAGMRETQYF	TGTGCCAGCAGTTACTCGAGCGCGGGGATGCGGGAGACCCAGTACTTC
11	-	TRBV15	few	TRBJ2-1	CATSRTLQQFF	TGTGCCACCAGCAGAACTTTACAGCAGTTCTTC
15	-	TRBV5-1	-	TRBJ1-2	CASSSGRLDQAGYTF	TGCGCCAGCAGCTCAGGACGGCTCGACCAGGCAGGCTACACCTTC
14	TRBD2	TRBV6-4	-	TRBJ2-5	CASRQRERGETQYF	TGTGCCAGCAGACAGCGGGAGAGGGGAGAGACCCAGTACTTC
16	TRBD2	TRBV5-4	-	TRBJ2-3	CASSPSRLAATDTQYF	TGTGCCAGCAGTCCTTCTCGACTAGCGGCCACAGATACGCAGTATTTT
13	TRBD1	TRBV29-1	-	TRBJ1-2	CSGDRELNYGYTF	TGCAGCGGAGACAGGGAGCTGAACTATGGCTACACCTTC
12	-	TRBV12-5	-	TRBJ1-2	CASGLRPDGYTF	TGTGCTAGTGGTTTGAGGCCTGATGGCTACACCTTC
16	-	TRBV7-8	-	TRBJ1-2	CASSPGPPNGGYGYTF	TGTGCCAGCAGCCCCGGGCCTCCCAACGGGGGCTATGGCTACACCTTC
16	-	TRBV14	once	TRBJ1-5	CASSQDSNWGYQPQHF	TGTGCCAGCAGCCAAGATTCAAACTGGGGGTATCAGCCCCAGCATTTT
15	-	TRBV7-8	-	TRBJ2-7	CASTVKGGNSYEQYF	TGTGCCAGCACCGTGAAGGGGGGCAATTCCTACGAGCAGTACTTC
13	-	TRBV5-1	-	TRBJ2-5	CASRGRQEETQYF	TGCGCCAGCAGGGGACGACAAGAAGAGACCCAGTACTTC
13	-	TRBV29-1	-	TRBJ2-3	CSVLGRGADTQYF	TGCAGCGTTCTCGGACGGGGCGCAGATACGCAGTATTTT
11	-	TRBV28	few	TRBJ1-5	CASSSHQPQHF	TGTGCCAGCAGCTCTCATCAGCCCCAGCATTTT
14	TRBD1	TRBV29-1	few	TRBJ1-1	CSGGQGASGTEAFF	TGCAGCGGCGGACAGGGGGCTTCGGGCACTGAAGCTTTCTTT
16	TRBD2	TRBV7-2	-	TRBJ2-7	CASSLPGTSGRYEQYF	TGTGCCAGCAGTCTTCCCGGGACTAGCGGCCGCTACGAGCAGTACTTC
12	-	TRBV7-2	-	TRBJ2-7	CASSFPGYEQYF	TGTGCCAGCAGCTTCCCGGGCTACGAGCAGTACTTC
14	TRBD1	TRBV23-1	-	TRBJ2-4	CASGTERAKNIQYF	TGCGCCAGCGGGACAGAAAGAGCCAAAAACATTCAGTACTTC
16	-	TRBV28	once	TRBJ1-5	CASSPRGYGAGQPQHF	TGTGCCAGCAGTCCGCGCGGATATGGTGCGGGTCAGCCCCAGCATTTT
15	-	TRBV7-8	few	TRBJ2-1	CASSRQGSSYNEQFF	TGTGCCAGCAGCCGACAAGGGAGCTCCTACAATGAGCAGTTCTTC
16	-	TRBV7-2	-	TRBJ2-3	CASSLSGTVGTDTQYF	TGTGCCAGCAGCTTATCTGGGACGGTTGGCACAGATACGCAGTATTTT
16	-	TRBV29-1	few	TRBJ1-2	CSVEEASPRTDYGYTF	TGCAGCGTTGAAGAAGCTTCCCCCCGGACAGACTATGGCTACACCTTC
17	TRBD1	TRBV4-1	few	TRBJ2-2	CASSQGGQGARAGELFF	TGCGCCAGCAGCCAGGGGGGACAGGGGGCGCGAGCCGGGGAGCTGTTTTTT
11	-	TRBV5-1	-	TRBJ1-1	CASSLGREAFF	TGCGCCAGCAGCTTGGGGCGGGAAGCTTTCTTT
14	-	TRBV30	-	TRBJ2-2	CAWSVRRNTGELFF	TGTGCCTGGAGTGTTCGACGGAACACCGGGGAGCTGTTTTTT
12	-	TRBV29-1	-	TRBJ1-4	CSAVETDRKLFF	TGCAGCGCCGTCGAGACCGATCGAAAACTGTTTTTT
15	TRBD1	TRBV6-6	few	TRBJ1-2	CASSIPTGTAYGYTF	TGTGCCAGCAGTATCCCGACCGGGACAGCCTATGGCTACACCTTC
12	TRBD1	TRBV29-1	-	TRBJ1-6	CSVGQGNSPLHF	TGCAGCGTGGGACAGGGAAATTCACCCCTCCACTTT
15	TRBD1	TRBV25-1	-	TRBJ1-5	CASSGLTGAGQPQHF	TGTGCCAGCAGTGGCCTAACAGGGGCGGGTCAGCCCCAGCATTTT
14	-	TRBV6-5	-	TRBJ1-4	CASSPGQSNEKLFF	TGTGCCAGCAGCCCCGGACAGAGTAATGAAAAACTGTTTTTT
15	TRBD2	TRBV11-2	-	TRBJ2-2	CASSSHGGAAGELFF	TGTGCCAGCAGTTCGCACGGGGGGGCCGCCGGGGAGCTGTTTTTT
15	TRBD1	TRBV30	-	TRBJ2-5	CAWRKGALDQETQYF	TGTGCCTGGAGGAAGGGGGCATTGGACCAAGAGACCCAGTACTTC
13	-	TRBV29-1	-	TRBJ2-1	CSVASTSYNEQFF	TGCAGCGTTGCCAGCACTAGCTACAATGAGCAGTTCTTC
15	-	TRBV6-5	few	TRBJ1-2	CASSYSGGRGYGYTF	TGTGCCAGCAGTTACTCCGGAGGTCGCGGCTATGGCTACACCTTC